This TCR beta chain emerged from a study of CD4 T cells in relation to SARS-CoV-2 and coronaviruses. Libraries were prepared by immunoSEQ multiplex PCR; TCRdb keeps only in-frame clonotypes and omits some of them. The sample shows 9,500 to 12,000 clones, about 81% of them seen only once. This clone was seen only once. Antigen specificity is unknown. Unexposed donor CD4+ T cells date from about 2010-2018, before the COVID-19 pandemic. After roughly ten days of culture, CD4+ T cells were isolated. This sequence originates from a human donor in good health. Material: CD4+ T cells from PBMCs, cultured in vitro.

The DNA for the CDR3 is TGTGCCAGCAGTCCACAGGGGGGGGCCTACGAGCAGTACTTC. Its protein product is CASSPQGGAYEQYF. The chain employs TRBV7-3 and TRBJ2-7; tentatively, D is TRBD1 (8 bases). CDR3 length equals 14 residues. CDR1 and CDR2 from the germline V gene are SGHTA and FQGTGA. With 6 bases removed from V and 2 bases from J, the gap between germline ends came to 14 bases.